This TCR beta chain was found in a study of CD8 T cells in ankylosing spondylitis. The study's findings and limits: Earlier reports found some motif variants in synovial fluid and blood in reactive arthritis. What appeared characteristic of ankylosing spondylitis blood was a TCR beta motif of eight highly homologous variants. Matched synovial fluid from ankylosing spondylitis patients was reported to be enriched for disease-linked clones.

Quantitative 5'-RACE with molecular barcodes was used to make the TCR beta libraries. TCRdb itself ran the 5' RACE reads through MiXCR, one entry per CDR3 protein. This table has approximately 260,000 distinct CDR3 sequences, 15% to 20% appearing once. As to this clonotype: Its antigen remains unidentified.

V gave up 7 bases and J gave up 0 bases, with 10 bases separating them. This CDR3 has 13 amino acids. Germline V CDR1 and CDR2: SQVTM, ANQGSEA. The chain recombines TRBV29-1 with TRBJ2-1; D is undetermined. This receptor was obtained from a male donor with ankylosing spondylitis or in good health (not recorded which). Sequencing used blood, either unsorted or a sorted T cell fraction (not recorded which). CDR3: CSGDMSSYNEQFF. The CDR3 DNA reads TGCAGCGGTGATATGAGCTCCTACAATGAGCAGTTCTTC.